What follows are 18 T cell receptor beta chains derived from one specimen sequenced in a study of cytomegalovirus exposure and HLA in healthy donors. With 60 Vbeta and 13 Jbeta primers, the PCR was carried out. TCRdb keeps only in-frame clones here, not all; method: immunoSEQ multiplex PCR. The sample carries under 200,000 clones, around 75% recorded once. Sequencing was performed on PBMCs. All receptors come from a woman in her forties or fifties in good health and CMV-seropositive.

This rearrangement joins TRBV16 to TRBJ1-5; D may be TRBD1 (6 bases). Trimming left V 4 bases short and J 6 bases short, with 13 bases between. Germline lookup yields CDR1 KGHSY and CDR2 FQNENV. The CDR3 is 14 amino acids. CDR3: CASSPGAPTQPQHF. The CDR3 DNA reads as TGTGCCAGCAGCCCAGGGGCCCCCACTCAGCCCCAGCATTTT.

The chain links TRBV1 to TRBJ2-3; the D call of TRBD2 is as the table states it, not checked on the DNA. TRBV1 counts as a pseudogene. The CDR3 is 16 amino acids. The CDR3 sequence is CTSSQDCSGSPDTQYF. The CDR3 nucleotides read TGCACCAGCAGCCAAGATTGTAGCGGGAGTCCAGATACGCAGTATTTT.

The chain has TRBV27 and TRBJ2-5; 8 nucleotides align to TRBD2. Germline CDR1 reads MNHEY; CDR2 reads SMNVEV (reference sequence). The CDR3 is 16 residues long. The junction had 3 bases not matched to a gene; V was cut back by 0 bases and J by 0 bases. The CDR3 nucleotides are TGTGCCAGCAGTTTATCACTAGCGGACTACCAAGAGACCCAGTACTTC. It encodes CASSLSLADYQETQYF.

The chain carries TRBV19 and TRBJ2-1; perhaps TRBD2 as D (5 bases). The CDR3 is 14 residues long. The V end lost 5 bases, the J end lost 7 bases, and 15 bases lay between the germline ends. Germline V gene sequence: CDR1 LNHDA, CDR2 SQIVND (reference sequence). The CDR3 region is CASSSGMIQNEQFF. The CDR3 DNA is TGTGCCAGTAGTTCCGGGATGATCCAAAATGAGCAGTTCTTC.

The CDR3 region is CASSQALVSAETQYF. The CDR3 nucleotides read TGTGCCAGCAGCCAAGCGCTGGTCAGCGCGGAGACCCAGTACTTC. The chain couples TRBV14 to TRBJ2-5; no definite D call. V lost 1 base and J lost 5, with 14 bases in between. CDR1 and CDR2 from the germline V gene are SGHDN and FVKESK. The CDR3 contains 15 residues.

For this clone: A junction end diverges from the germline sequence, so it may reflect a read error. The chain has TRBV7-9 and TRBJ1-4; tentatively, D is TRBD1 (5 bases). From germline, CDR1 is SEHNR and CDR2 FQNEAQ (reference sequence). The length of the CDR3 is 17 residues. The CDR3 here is CASSIAGEGPVGEKLFF. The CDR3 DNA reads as TGTGCCAGCAGCATAGCCGGGGAGGGACCGGTCGGTGAAAAACTGTTTTTT.

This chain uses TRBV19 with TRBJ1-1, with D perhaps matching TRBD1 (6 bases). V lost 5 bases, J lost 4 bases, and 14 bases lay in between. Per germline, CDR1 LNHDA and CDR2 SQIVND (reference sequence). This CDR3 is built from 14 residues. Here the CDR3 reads CASSPRGLSTEAFF. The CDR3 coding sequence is TGTGCCAGTAGTCCGAGGGGGTTGAGCACTGAAGCTTTCTTT.

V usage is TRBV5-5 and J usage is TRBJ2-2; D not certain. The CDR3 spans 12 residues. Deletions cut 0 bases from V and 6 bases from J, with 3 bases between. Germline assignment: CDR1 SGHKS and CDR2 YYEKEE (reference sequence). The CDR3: CASSLAAGELFF. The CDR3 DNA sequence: TGTGCCAGCAGCTTGGCCGCCGGGGAGCTGTTTTTT.

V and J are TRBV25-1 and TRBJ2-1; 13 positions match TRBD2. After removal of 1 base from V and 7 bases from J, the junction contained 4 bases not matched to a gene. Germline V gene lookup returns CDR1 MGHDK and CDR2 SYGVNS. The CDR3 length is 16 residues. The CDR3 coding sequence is TGTGCCAGCAGTGAATTGGGGACTAGCGGGATGAATGAGCAGTTCTTC. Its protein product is CASSELGTSGMNEQFF.

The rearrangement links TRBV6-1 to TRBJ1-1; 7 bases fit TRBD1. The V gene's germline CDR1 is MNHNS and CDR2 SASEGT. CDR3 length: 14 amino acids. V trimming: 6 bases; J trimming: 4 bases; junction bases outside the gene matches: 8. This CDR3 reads CASRVTGSGTEAFF. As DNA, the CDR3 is TGTGCCAGCAGAGTGACAGGGTCCGGCACTGAAGCTTTCTTT.

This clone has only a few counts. The CDR3 loop is CASSLTKQDSPLHF. DNA for the CDR3: TGCGCCAGCAGCTTGACTAAACAGGATTCACCCCTCCACTTT. V gene TRBV5-1 combines with J gene TRBJ1-6; perhaps TRBD1 as D (5 bases). CDR1 is SGHRS, CDR2 YFSETQ, per germline. The CDR3 has 14 residues. Trimming shortened V by 1 base and J by 8 bases, and 10 bases separated the two germline ends.

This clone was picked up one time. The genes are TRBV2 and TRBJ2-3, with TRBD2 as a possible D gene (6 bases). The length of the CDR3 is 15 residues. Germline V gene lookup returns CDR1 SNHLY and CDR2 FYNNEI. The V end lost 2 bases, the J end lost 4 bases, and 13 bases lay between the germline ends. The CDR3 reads CASSERGLQSDTQYF. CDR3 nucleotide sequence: TGTGCCAGCAGTGAAAGAGGACTACAATCAGATACGCAGTATTTT.

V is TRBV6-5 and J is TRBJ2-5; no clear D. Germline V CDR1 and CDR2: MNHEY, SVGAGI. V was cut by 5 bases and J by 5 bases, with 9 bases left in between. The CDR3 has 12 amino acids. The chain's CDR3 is CASSEALETQYF. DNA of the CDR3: TGTGCCAGCAGTGAAGCTTTGGAGACCCAGTACTTC.

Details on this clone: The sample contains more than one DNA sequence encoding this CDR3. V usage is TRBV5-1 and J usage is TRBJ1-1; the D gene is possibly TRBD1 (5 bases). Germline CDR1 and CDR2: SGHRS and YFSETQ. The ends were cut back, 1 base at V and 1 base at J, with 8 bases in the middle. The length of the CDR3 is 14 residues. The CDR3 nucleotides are TGCGCCAGCAGCTTGCAGGGTGGGAACACTGAAGCTTTCTTT. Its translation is CASSLQGGNTEAFF. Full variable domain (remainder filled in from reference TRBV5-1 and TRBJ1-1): KAGVTQTPRYLIKTRGQQVTLSCSPISGHRSVSWYQQTPGQGLQFLFEYFSETQRNKGNFPGRFSGRQFSNSRSEMNVSTLELGDSALYLCASSLQGGNTEAFFGQGTRLTVV.

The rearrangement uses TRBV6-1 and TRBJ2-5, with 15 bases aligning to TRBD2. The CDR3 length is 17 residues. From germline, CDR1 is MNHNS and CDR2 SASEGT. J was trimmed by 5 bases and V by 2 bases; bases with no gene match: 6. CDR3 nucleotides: TGTGCCAGCAGTGAATGGGGACTAGCGGGGGGCTGGGAGACCCAGTACTTC. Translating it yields CASSEWGLAGGWETQYF.

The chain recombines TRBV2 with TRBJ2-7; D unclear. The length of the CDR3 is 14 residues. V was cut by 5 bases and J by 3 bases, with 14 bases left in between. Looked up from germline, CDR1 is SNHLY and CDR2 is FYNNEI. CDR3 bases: TGTGCCAGCAGTCTTTTGTGGCAGAACTACGAGCAGTACTTC. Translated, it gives CASSLLWQNYEQYF.

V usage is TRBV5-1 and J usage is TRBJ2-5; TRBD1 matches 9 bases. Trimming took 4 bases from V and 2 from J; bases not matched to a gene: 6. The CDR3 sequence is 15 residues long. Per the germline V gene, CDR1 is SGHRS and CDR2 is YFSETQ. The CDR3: CASSPQGAPQETQYF. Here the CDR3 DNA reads TGCGCCAGCAGCCCACAGGGGGCCCCGCAAGAGACCCAGTACTTC.

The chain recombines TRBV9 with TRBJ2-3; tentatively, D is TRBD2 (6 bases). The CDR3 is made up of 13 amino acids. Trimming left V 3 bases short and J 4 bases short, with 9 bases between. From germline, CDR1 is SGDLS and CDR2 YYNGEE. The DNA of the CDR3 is TGTGCCAGCAGCGCACTAGCTGCAGATACGCAGTATTTT. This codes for CASSALAADTQYF.